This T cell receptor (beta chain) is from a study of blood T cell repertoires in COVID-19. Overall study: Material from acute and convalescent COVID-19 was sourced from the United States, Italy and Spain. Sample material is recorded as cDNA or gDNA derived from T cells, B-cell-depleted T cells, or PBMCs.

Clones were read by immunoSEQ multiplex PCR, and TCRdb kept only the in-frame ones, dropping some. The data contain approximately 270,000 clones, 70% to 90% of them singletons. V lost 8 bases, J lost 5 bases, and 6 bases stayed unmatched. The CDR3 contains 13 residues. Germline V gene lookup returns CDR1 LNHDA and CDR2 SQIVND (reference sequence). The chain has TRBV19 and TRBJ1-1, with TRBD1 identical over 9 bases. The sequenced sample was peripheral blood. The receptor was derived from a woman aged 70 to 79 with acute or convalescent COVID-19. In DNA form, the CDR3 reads TGTGCCAGTCCCTGGACAGGGGTAACTGAAGCTTTCTTT. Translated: CASPWTGVTEAFF.